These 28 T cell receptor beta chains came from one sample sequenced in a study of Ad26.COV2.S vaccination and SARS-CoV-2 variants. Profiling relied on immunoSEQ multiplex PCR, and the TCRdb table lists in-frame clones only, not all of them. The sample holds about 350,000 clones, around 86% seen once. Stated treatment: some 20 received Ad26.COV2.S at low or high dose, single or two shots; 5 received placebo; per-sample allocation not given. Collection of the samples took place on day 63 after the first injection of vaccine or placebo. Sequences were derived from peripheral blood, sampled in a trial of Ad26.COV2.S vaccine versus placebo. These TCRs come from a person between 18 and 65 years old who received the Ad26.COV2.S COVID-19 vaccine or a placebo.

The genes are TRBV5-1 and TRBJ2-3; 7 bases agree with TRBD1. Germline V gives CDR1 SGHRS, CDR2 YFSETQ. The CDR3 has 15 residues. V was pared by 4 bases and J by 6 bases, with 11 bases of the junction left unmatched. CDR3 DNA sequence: TGCGCCAGCAGCCCCGGACAGGTCTTCTTCGATACGCAGTATTTT. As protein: CASSPGQVFFDTQYF.

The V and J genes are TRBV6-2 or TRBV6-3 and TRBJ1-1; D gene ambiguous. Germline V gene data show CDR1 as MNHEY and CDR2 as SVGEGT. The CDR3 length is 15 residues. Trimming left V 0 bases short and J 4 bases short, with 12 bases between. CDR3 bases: TGTGCCAGCAGTTACTCTCCTATATCGGGCACTGAAGCTTTCTTT. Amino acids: CASSYSPISGTEAFF.

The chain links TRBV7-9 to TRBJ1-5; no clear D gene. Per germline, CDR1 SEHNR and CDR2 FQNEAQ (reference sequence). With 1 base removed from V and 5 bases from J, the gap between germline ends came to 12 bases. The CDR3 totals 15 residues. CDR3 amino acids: CASSLGGRADQPQHF. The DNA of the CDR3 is TGTGCCAGCAGCTTAGGTGGGAGGGCGGATCAGCCCCAGCATTTT.

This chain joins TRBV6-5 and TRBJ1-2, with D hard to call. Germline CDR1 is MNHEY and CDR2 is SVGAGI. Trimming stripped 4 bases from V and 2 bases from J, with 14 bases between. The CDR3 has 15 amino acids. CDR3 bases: TGTGCCAGCAGTTTAACCCCAGTGAGAAACTATGGCTACACCTTC. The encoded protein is CASSLTPVRNYGYTF.

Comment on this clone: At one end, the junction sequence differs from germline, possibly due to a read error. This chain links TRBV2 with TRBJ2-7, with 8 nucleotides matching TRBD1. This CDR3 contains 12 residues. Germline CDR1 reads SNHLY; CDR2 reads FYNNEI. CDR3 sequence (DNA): TGTGCCGCCCAAAGACCTGGGACAGGCCGACACTTC. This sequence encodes CAAQRPGTGRHF.

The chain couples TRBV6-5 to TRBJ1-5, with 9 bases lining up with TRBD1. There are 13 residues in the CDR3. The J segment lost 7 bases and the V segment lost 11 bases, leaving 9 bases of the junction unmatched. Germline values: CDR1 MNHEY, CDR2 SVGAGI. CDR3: CACNRGRGQPQHF. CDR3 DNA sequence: TGTGCCTGCAACAGGGGGCGCGGACAGCCCCAGCATTTT.

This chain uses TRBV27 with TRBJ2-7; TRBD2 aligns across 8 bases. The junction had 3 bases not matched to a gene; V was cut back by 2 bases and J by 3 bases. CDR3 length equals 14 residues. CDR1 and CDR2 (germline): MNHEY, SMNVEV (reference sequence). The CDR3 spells CASSLTGTSYEQYF. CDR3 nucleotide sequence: TGTGCCAGCAGTTTAACGGGGACTAGCTACGAGCAGTACTTC.

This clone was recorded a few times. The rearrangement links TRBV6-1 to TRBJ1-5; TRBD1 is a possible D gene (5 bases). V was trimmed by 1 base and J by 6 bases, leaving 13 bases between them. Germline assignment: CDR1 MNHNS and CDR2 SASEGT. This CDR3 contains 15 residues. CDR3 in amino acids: CASSEGWQGGQPQHF. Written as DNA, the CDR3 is TGTGCCAGCAGTGAAGGATGGCAGGGTGGTCAGCCCCAGCATTTT.

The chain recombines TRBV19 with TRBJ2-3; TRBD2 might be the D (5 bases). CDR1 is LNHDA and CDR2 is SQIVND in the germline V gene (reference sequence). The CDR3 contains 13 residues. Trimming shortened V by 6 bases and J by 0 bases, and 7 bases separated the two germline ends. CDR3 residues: CASSWESTDTQYF. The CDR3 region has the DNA TGTGCCAGTAGCTGGGAGAGCACAGATACGCAGTATTTT.

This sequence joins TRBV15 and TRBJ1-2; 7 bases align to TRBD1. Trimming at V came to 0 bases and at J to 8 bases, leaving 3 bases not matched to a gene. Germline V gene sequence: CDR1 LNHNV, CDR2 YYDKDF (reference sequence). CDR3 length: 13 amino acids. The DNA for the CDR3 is TGTGCCACCAGCAGAGATCTAGGGGGCGGCTACACCTTC. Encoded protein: CATSRDLGGGYTF.

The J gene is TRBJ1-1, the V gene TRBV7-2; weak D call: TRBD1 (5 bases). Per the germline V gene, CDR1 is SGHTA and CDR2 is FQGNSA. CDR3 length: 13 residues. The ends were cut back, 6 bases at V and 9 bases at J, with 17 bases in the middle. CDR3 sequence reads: CASRGLRQIQAFF. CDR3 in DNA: TGTGCCAGCAGGGGTCTTAGACAGATACAAGCTTTCTTT.

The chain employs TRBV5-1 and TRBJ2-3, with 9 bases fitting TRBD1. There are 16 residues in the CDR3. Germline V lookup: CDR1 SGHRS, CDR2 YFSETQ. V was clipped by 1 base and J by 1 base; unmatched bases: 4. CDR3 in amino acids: CASSLYGQGRTDTQYF. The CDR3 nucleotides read TGCGCCAGCAGCTTGTACGGACAGGGGCGCACAGATACGCAGTATTTT.

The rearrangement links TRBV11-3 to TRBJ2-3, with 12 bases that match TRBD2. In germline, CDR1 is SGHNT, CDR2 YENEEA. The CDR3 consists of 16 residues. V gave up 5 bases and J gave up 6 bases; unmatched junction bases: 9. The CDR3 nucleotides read TGTGCCAGCAGCACCGGACTAGCGGGGCGGAGGGATACGCAGTATTTT. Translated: CASSTGLAGRRDTQYF.

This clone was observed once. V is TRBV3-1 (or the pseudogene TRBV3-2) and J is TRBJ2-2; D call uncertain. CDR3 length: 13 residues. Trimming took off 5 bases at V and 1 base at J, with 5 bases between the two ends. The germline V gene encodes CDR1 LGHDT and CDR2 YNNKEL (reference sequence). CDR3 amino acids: CASSTLNTGELFF. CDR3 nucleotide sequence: TGTGCCAGCAGCACACTGAACACCGGGGAGCTGTTTTTT.

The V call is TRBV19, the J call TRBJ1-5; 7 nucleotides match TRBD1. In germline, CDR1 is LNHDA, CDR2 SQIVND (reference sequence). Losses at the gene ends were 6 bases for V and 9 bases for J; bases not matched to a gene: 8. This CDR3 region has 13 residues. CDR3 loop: CASSRQGRGPQHF. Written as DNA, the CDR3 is TGTGCCAGTAGCAGACAGGGCCGGGGGCCCCAGCATTTT.

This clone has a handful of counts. The CDR3 loop reads CASSAGEGGGELFF. The CDR3 DNA sequence: TGTGCCAGCAGCGCAGGCGAGGGCGGCGGGGAGCTGTTTTTT. The chain combines TRBV11-3 with TRBJ2-2, with D possibly being TRBD2 (5 bases). Germline V gene data show CDR1 as SGHNT and CDR2 as YENEEA. The CDR3 covers 14 residues. V gave up 5 bases and J gave up 7 bases, with 14 bases separating them.

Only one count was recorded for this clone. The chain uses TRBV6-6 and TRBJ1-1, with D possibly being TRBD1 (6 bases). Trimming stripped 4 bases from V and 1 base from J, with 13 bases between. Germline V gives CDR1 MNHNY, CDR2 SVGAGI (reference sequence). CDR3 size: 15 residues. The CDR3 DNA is TGTGCCAGCAGTTTCCTTGAGGGGGGGAACACTGAAGCTTTCTTT. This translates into CASSFLEGGNTEAFF.

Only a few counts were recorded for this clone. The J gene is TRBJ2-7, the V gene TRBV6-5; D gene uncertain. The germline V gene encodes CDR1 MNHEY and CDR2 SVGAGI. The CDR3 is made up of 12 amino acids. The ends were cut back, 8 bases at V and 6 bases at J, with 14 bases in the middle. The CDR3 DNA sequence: TGTGCCAGCTCGGGCGACTTGATCGAGCAGTACTTC. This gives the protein CASSGDLIEQYF.

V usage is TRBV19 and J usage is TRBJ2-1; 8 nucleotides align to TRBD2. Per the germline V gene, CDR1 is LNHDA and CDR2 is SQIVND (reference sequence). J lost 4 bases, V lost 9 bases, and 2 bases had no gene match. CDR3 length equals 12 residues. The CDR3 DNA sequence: TGTGCCAGCCGGGGGGGGTACAATGAGCAGTTCTTC. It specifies CASRGGYNEQFF.

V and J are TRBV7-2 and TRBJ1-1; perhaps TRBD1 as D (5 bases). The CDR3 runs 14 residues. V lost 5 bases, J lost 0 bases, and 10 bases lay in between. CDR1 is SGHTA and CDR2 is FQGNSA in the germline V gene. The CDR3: CASSVQDMNTEAFF. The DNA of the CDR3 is TGTGCCAGCAGCGTACAGGATATGAACACTGAAGCTTTCTTT.

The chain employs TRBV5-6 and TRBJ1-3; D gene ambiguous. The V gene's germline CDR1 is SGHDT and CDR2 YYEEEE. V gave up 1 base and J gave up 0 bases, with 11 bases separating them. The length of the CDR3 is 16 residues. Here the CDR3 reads CASSLYKQDSGNTIYF. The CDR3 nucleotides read TGTGCCAGCAGCTTGTACAAGCAAGACTCTGGAAACACCATATATTTT.

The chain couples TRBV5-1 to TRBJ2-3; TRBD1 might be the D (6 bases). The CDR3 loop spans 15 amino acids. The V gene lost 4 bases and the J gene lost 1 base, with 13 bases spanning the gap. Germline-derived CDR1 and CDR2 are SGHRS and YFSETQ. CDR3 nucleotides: TGCGCCAGCAGCATTTCGGGACACCGCACAGATACGCAGTATTTT. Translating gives CASSISGHRTDTQYF.

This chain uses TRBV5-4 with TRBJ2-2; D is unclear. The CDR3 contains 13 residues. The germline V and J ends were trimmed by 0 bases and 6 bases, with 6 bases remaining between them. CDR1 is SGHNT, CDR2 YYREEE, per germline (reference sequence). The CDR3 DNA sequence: TGTGCCAGCAGCTTGGCCGAGGCCGGGGAGCTGTTTTTT. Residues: CASSLAEAGELFF.

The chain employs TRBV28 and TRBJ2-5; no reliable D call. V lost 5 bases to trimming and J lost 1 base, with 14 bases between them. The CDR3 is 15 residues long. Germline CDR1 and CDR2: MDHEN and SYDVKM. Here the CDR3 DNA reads TGTGCCAGCAGTCCCCGTCGGGCCCGCCAAGAGACCCAGTACTTC. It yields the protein CASSPRRARQETQYF.

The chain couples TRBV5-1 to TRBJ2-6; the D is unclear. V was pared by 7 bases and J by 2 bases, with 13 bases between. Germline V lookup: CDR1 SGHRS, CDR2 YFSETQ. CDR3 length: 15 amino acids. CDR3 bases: TGCGCCAGCGTCATCGGTTTTGCTGGGGCCAACGTCCTGACTTTC. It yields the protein CASVIGFAGANVLTF.

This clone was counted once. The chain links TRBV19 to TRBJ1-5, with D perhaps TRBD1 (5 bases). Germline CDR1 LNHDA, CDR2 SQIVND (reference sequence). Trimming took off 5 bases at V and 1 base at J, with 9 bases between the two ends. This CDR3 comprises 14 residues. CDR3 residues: CASSRDGSNQPQHF. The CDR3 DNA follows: TGTGCCAGTAGTCGGGACGGAAGCAATCAGCCCCAGCATTTT.

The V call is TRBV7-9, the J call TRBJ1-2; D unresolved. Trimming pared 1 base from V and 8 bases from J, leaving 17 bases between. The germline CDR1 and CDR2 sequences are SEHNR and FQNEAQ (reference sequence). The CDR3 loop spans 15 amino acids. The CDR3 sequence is CASSLGFGQSLGYTF. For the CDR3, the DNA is TGTGCCAGCAGCTTAGGGTTCGGGCAGTCGCTCGGCTACACCTTC.

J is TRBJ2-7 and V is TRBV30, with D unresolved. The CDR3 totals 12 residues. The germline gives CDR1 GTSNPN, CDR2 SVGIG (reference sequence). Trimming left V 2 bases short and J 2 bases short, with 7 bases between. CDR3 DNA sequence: TGTGCCTGGAGTCGCCAGACCTACGAGCAGTACTTC. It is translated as CAWSRQTYEQYF.